The text below deals with one T cell receptor beta chain. The antigen it binds to is not known. No base quality information exists; no much larger clone differs at one position. Follow-up blood was drawn from HIV-infected patients roughly three months, about 14 weeks, after the initiation of antiretroviral therapy. Whole blood was used without fractionating the cells, so the repertoire represented all peripheral T cells without sorting. An approximately 2.6 ml sample of peripheral blood was drawn into Tempus tubes for RNA extraction. Enrollment excluded patients who had febrile or AIDS-related illness, tumors, hepatitis B or C coinfection, immunomodulatory therapy, recent vaccination or treatment interruptions. Residual genomic DNA was removed with the TURBO-DNase kit and globin mRNA was depleted with GLOBINclear. This sample was taken from a study of HIV-infected patients and healthy controls (dated by TCRdb to 2013 to 2016). In the study overall: Although they stayed below normal ranges, CD4 counts in about 85% of the 16 patients rose modestly but significantly after three months of therapy. The CD4:CD8 ratio rose slightly, whereas CD8 counts showed no consistent shift during early therapy. After a further year of therapy, viral load was undetectable in all patients, having already become undetectable in about 65% of the 16 patients by the second bleed. Relative to controls, total CDR3 counts per chain did not differ significantly, and patients lacked overall T-cell lymphocytopenia. The study tested whether deep TCR repertoire sequencing of HIV patients' small blood samples could capture immune perturbation and reconstitution.

SuperScript III was used to reverse transcribe 500 ng RNA with primers targeting the alpha and beta constant regions. Alpha and beta chain libraries were generated separately via chain-specific third strand synthesis with multiplexing indices. The protocol used a single primer pair to amplify all rearrangements within a chain, which avoided primer bias, and attached molecular barcodes to each cDNA molecule. Purified cDNA was joined by T4 RNA Ligase 1 to a 5' RACE adapter carrying a random hexamer and the SP2 sequencing primer site. Second strand synthesis was performed with Phusion polymerase and primed from the SP2 site, and slow temperature ramps were applied to favor optimal annealing. The 12-nucleotide barcode on each molecule comprised two random hexamer sequences, both introduced before amplification and concatenated. P5 and P7 adapter elements plus a second index were added in a short first PCR, which was followed by a roughly 21-cycle amplification PCR with P5s and P7 primers. Libraries received about 30 PCR cycles in total, were quantified on a Qubit, sized on a Bioanalyzer, and diluted to roughly 3.6 nM. Sequencing of the normalized libraries was performed on an Illumina MiSeq with 2 x 250 paired-end kits. MinElute columns were the means by which the reverse transcription reactions were cleaned up, and the reactions were eluted into about 10 ul Tris-Cl. The adapter ligations were run for around 25 hours at 16 degrees C, and AMPure XP beads at a 1:1 ratio were afterwards used to clean them. The source study handled its data this way. A modified Decombinator that output V, J, insert and barcode information was used to process the demultiplexed FASTQ files. Sequences that shared a barcode but differed from the dominant sequence were treated as errors and discarded, and barcodes were clustered at Levenshtein distance 3 and counted to estimate the original cDNA molecules. The R packages ineq, vegan, igraph and RCytoscape were used for downstream analyses, together with IMGT nomenclature and CDR3 definitions. To avoid skew from clonal expansion, each TCR was counted once, and V gene usage was computed over distinct sequences. Whenever two unique CDR3 amino acid sequences within a donor differed by a single Levenshtein edit, similarity networks linked them. Published HIV-specific CDR3s (just over 90 alpha, 702 beta) and CMV-specific CDR3s (13 alpha, around 250 beta) were assembled and queried against the repertoires. It was shown by random subsampling to size-matched repertoires that the decreased diversity of patients was not caused by their lower sequence numbers. TCRdb reprocessed the public reads (quality trimming at Q25 with fastp, clone calling with MiXCR) and kept in-frame beta chains. Each CDR3 protein gets just one entry, which takes the most common genes and DNA from the rows behind it. None of the V and J calls come from the authors' own analysis; TCRdb made them. Within this sample are fewer than 8,000 distinct CDR3 sequences, with around 9% of them counted one time only. The ten largest clones add up to 20% of the sample.

Broader findings and caveats from the paper: Compared with untreated HIV+ repertoires, healthy control repertoires had roughly threefold more distinct CDR3s and a higher Shannon diversity. Processing was restricted to sixteen HIV-infected individuals, which the authors judged to be a major constraint on the generalizability of the findings. Oligoclonality may be reflected in the significantly higher mean Gini indices of HIV-infected repertoires compared with controls. Treated samples represented only roughly three months of therapy, a duration arguably insufficient for detecting immune reconstitution in view of low adult thymic output. Differing numbers of distinct sequences in patients and controls hindered comparison, and size-matching assigned excessive weight to rare events in the HIV-infected data. Alpha-chain CDR3s from MAIT cells appeared at high frequency in healthy controls but were severely depleted in HIV+ repertoires. Compared with controls, HIV-infected patients showed significantly different mean usage of eight alpha and eight beta V genes. The dynamics of distinct T-cell subpopulations could not be separated, and sequencing depth was restricted, because whole blood was used. Size-matched repertoire data did not replicate the apparent post-therapy recovery of the Gini index in HIV-infected patients. In the study, no determination of donor HLA types was made. Both the Jaccard index and the count of highly shared sequences showed that healthy controls shared more CDR3s between individuals than HIV+ patients did. During therapy, HIV-associated CDR3s significantly decreased in frequency, while CMV-associated CDR3s did not change significantly, though most became more frequent. The observed differences in diversity were not explained by the slight differences in age and sex profiles between the study cohorts. In the samples, alpha-beta chain pairing was left undetermined.

The TCR sequence derives from an adult with HIV infection. Material: blood, obtained during antiretroviral therapy.

The bases are TGTGCCGCCTCCATTGATAGCAATCAGCCCCAGCATTTT. This translates into CAASIDSNQPQHF. The sequence links TRBV10-3 to TRBJ1-5, with the D gene not confidently named. The germline V gene encodes CDR1 ENHRY and CDR2 SYGVKD. At the junction V is shortened by 11 bases and J by 0 bases, with 11 bases in between. The CDR3 measures 13 amino acids from cysteine to phenylalanine. Only the CDR3 part of the read is kept: 39 bases, read in frame from the first base.